Shown below are 11 T cell receptor beta chains from a single sample sequenced in a study of low-dose radiotherapy and immunotherapy resistance in tumors. Both TCRalpha and TCRbeta chains were reverse transcribed with V-gene-specific primers. It was with a constant-region primer and a V-primer adapter that TCRs were amplified over roughly 19 PCR cycles. From the reads, TCRdb called clonotypes with MiXCR, one entry per CDR3 protein. The sample records about 9,800 distinct CDR3 sequences, 35% to 50% being singletons. These receptors all come from a human donor with advanced metastatic prostate, ovarian, gallbladder or colorectal cancer (not recorded which). This table probably holds off-target reads from a library built for another chain.

V usage is TRBV14 and J usage is TRBJ1-3; D is uncertain. The V gene's germline CDR1 is SGHDN and CDR2 FVKESK. This CDR3 has 16 residues. V lost 6 bases and J lost 0, with 15 bases in between. CDR3 region: CASSLARLSSGNTIYF. The DNA for the CDR3 is TGTGCCAGCAGTCTAGCCCGCCTCTCCTCTGGAAACACCATATATTTT.

This clonotype is medium-sized in the sample. This chain connects TRBV28 to TRBJ1-1, with D maybe TRBD1 (5 bases). The germline gives CDR1 MDHEN, CDR2 SYDVKM. V was cut by 7 bases and J by 4 bases, with 13 bases left in between. The CDR3 has 13 residues. The CDR3 region has the DNA TGTGCCAGCACCAACGGGGGGTCCACTGAAGCTTTCTTT. Translation: CASTNGGSTEAFF.

The chain joins TRBV10-3 to TRBJ2-3; D could derive from TRBD1 or TRBD2 (5 bases each). The CDR3 spans 14 residues. V was pared by 6 bases and J by 6 bases, with 16 bases between. Germline V gives CDR1 ENHRY, CDR2 SYGVKD. Here the CDR3 reads CAISPRDEGDTQYF. CDR3 nucleotide sequence: TGTGCCATCAGCCCACGGGACGAAGGGGATACGCAGTATTTT.

The chain carries TRBV7-6 and TRBJ2-7; 9 bases map to TRBD2. Looked up from germline, CDR1 is SGHVS and CDR2 is FNYEAQ. V was pared by 2 bases and J by 5 bases, with 4 bases of the junction left unmatched. The CDR3 totals 14 residues. CDR3 amino acids: CASSLRVAGDEQYF. Here the CDR3 DNA reads TGTGCCAGCAGCTTAAGAGTAGCGGGAGACGAGCAGTACTTC.

Worth noting for this clonotype: Likely a read error: the CDR3 ends without its conserved phenylalanine or tryptophan. CDR3 in DNA: TGTGCCAGCAGCTCGGCCCGGGGCAACACTGAAGCTTTCTTG. Translation: CASSSARGNTEAFL. V is TRBV9 and J is TRBJ1-1, with D perhaps matching TRBD1 (5 bases). This CDR3 is 14 amino acids long. CDR1 is SGDLS, CDR2 YYNGEE, per germline. V gave up 4 bases and J gave up 2 bases, with 12 bases separating them.

The chain joins TRBV7-2 to TRBJ2-5; TRBD2 agrees at 9 bases. Germline CDR1 SGHTA, CDR2 FQGNSA. The V segment lost 8 bases and the J segment 1 base; nucleotides outside the gene matches: 8. This CDR3 is built from 15 residues. The CDR3 nucleotides are TGTGCCAGCGGGCTGACTAGCGGAGTCCAAGAGACCCAGTACTTC. This encodes CASGLTSGVQETQYF.

This chain connects TRBV5-6 to TRBJ2-3; 7 bases line up with TRBD2. CDR3 length: 14 amino acids. CDR1 SGHDT and CDR2 YYEEEE come from the germline V gene. The V segment lost 6 bases and the J segment 4 bases; nucleotides outside the gene matches: 8. CDR3: CASNSGGGPDTQYF. CDR3 in DNA: TGTGCCAGCAACTCCGGCGGGGGACCAGATACGCAGTATTTT.

This clonotype was observed a few times. J is TRBJ1-2 and V is TRBV27, with D unclear. CDR1 is MNHEY and CDR2 is SMNVEV in the germline V gene (reference sequence). This CDR3 spans 13 amino acids. Trimming left V 5 bases short and J 4 bases short, with 11 bases between. The CDR3, as DNA: TGTGCCAGCAGTCCCTCAGGACCCTATGGCTACACCTTC. This sequence encodes CASSPSGPYGYTF.

The V gene is TRBV6-2 or TRBV6-3, the J gene TRBJ2-7, with 9 positions matching TRBD2. The V gene's germline CDR1 is MNHEY and CDR2 SVGEGT. The CDR3 is made up of 14 amino acids. After removal of 8 bases from V and 3 bases from J, the junction contained 8 bases not matched to a gene. This CDR3 reads CASLLAGLHYEQYF. CDR3 nucleotides: TGTGCCAGCCTCCTAGCGGGGCTACACTACGAGCAGTACTTC.

The gene calls are TRBV7-8 and TRBJ2-2; D gene ambiguous. Germline CDR1 SGHVS, CDR2 FQNEAQ. The CDR3 runs 17 residues. Trimming removed 5 bases from V and 1 base from J, with 17 bases in between. The CDR3 loop reads CASSITQPNLNTGELFF. The DNA for the CDR3 is TGTGCCAGCAGCATTACCCAGCCAAACTTGAACACCGGGGAGCTGTTTTTT.

This clonotype was seen more than once but under ten times. The chain uses TRBV29-1 and TRBJ2-7; tentative D call: TRBD2 (5 bases). Germline CDR1 SQVTM, CDR2 ANQGSEA. Trimming removed 2 bases at V and 4 bases at J, with 9 bases between. The CDR3 is made up of 12 amino acids. Here the CDR3 DNA reads TGCAGCGTTGAAAGCGGTCCTTACGAGCAGTACTTC. Amino acids: CSVESGPYEQYF.